The 28 T cell receptor beta chains in this list originate from one sample, sequenced in a study of T cell responses to AZD1222 COVID-19 vaccine. Profiled with immunoSEQ multiplex PCR; TCRdb holds only in-frame clones, not every one. The sample includes approximately 160,000 clones, just over 90% of them seen just once. The sample was peripheral blood, taken 28 days after the second AZD1222 dose. These receptors all stem from an adult who received the AZD1222 COVID-19 vaccine.

This chain uses TRBV10-3 with TRBJ1-5, with no clear D. Between the trimmed V and J ends, which lost 7 bases and 7 bases, there was a span of 17 bases. The CDR3 consists of 14 residues. From germline, CDR1 is ENHRY and CDR2 SYGVKD. For the CDR3, the DNA is TGTGCCATCATCCCTGGACTCCCCCTGCAGCCCCAGCATTTT. Protein sequence: CAIIPGLPLQPQHF.

This chain links TRBV11-2 with TRBJ2-7; D is unresolved. V lost 6 bases and J lost 0, with 12 bases in between. Germline V gene data show CDR1 as SGHAT and CDR2 as FQNNGV. This CDR3 is 14 amino acids long. The CDR3 loop is CASRPGSNSYEQYF. CDR3 coding DNA: TGTGCCAGCAGACCAGGAAGCAACTCCTACGAGCAGTACTTC.

V is TRBV7-9 and J is TRBJ1-4; perhaps TRBD1 as D (5 bases). This CDR3 region has 14 residues. Germline values: CDR1 SEHNR, CDR2 FQNEAQ (reference sequence). Trimming shortened V by 5 bases and J by 6 bases, and 13 bases separated the two germline ends. The CDR3 DNA sequence: TGTGCCAGCAGCCCTAGGGGCCGCGATGAAAAACTGTTTTTT. Its translation is CASSPRGRDEKLFF.

V is TRBV2 and J is TRBJ1-1, with D possibly being TRBD1 (6 bases). The V gene lost 5 bases and the J gene lost 1 base, with 8 bases spanning the gap. There are 13 residues in the CDR3. The germline gives CDR1 SNHLY, CDR2 FYNNEI. Here the CDR3 DNA reads TGTGCCAGCAGTAGGGGACAGAACACTGAAGCTTTCTTT. It specifies CASSRGQNTEAFF.

Regarding this clone: An end of the junction does not agree with germline; a read error may underlie this. The rearrangement uses TRBV7-7 and TRBJ1-5; D not resolved. Germline values: CDR1 SSHAT, CDR2 FNYEAQ (reference sequence). The CDR3 is 15 amino acids. The CDR3 sequence: CASSLVCGGNQPQHF. The CDR3 DNA is TGTGCTAGCAGCTTAGTTTGCGGTGGCAATCAGCCCCAGCATTTT.

This chain uses TRBV7-2 with TRBJ1-2; 7 bases are a match to TRBD1. Germline-derived CDR1 and CDR2 are SGHTA and FQGNSA. Trimming took 4 bases from V and 0 from J; bases not matched to a gene: 8. The CDR3 loop spans 16 amino acids. CDR3 region: CASSSRDSKANYGYTF. The DNA for the CDR3 is TGTGCCAGCAGCTCCCGGGACAGCAAGGCTAACTATGGCTACACCTTC.

The chain couples TRBV5-6 to TRBJ1-2; 11 positions agree with TRBD1. Germline CDR1 is SGHDT and CDR2 is YYEEEE. Germline trimming cut 1 base from V and 4 bases from J; bases unmatched to any gene: 9. CDR3 length: 17 residues. DNA for the CDR3: TGTGCCAGCAGCTTGATGGGACAGGGGGGAAAGAGCTATGGCTACACCTTC. Its protein is CASSLMGQGGKSYGYTF.

This chain joins TRBV6-5 and TRBJ2-7; 8 positions agree with TRBD1. V shed 4 bases and J 0 bases; nucleotides not matched to a gene: 2. The CDR3 is 14 residues long. Germline CDR1 is MNHEY and CDR2 is SVGAGI. The CDR3: CASSSTGGSYEQYF. Here the CDR3 DNA reads TGTGCCAGCAGTTCAACAGGGGGCTCCTACGAGCAGTACTTC.

The chain links TRBV5-1 to TRBJ2-5; 10 bases are shared with TRBD2. CDR1 and CDR2 from the germline V gene are SGHRS and YFSETQ. V lost 2 bases to trimming and J lost 5 bases; unmatched junction nucleotides: 6. The CDR3 covers 15 residues. The CDR3 sequence: CASSLERGGEETQYF. The CDR3 nucleotides are TGCGCCAGCAGCTTAGAGCGGGGGGGCGAGGAGACCCAGTACTTC.

This rearrangement joins TRBV6-6 to TRBJ1-5, with TRBD1 matching 7 bases. Germline loops: CDR1 MNHNY, CDR2 SVGAGI (reference sequence). This CDR3 has 15 amino acids. V was pared by 0 bases and J by 7 bases, with 6 bases of the junction left unmatched. This chain's CDR3 is CASSYSTGARQPQHF. The DNA of the CDR3 is TGTGCCAGCAGTTACTCCACAGGGGCGAGACAGCCCCAGCATTTT.

The chain is built from TRBV5-1 and TRBJ1-1; D remains ambiguous. The germline V gene encodes CDR1 SGHRS and CDR2 YFSETQ. V was shortened by 0 bases and J by 9 bases, with 12 bases between the two germline ends. This CDR3 has 13 residues. The CDR3 loop is CASSLASGSKAFF. The CDR3 DNA follows: TGCGCCAGCAGCTTGGCCTCGGGCTCCAAAGCTTTCTTT.

The chain carries TRBV6-1 and TRBJ2-3, with D perhaps matching TRBD2 (5 bases). The length of the CDR3 is 18 residues. Trimming left V 2 bases short and J 1 base short, with 19 bases between. Germline values: CDR1 MNHNS, CDR2 SASEGT. The CDR3 region has the DNA TGTGCCAGCAGTGAAAGCGGTCTAGCATCAAGTCGCACAGATACGCAGTATTTT. As protein: CASSESGLASSRTDTQYF.

This clone was detected only once. J is TRBJ2-1 and V is TRBV7-9, with 11 bases identical to TRBD2. Unmatched junction bases numbered 5, after V lost 4 bases and J lost 15 bases. The CDR3 contains 12 residues. In germline, CDR1 is SEHNR, CDR2 FQNEAQ (reference sequence). For the CDR3, the DNA is TGTGCCAGCAGCTCTAGCGGGGGGTGGCTGTTCTTC. Its translation is CASSSSGGWLFF.

The chain combines TRBV6-5 with TRBJ2-1, with 10 bases identical to TRBD2. Germline CDR1 and CDR2: MNHEY and SVGAGI. The ends lost 6 bases at V and 8 bases at J; junction bases unmatched: 10. CDR3 size: 15 residues. The CDR3 region is CASSHQRGGVHEQFF. Here the CDR3 DNA reads TGTGCCAGCAGCCACCAGCGGGGGGGCGTTCATGAGCAGTTCTTC.

The table lists this clone with a count of one. The rearrangement uses TRBV7-8 and TRBJ2-1; 8 nucleotides match TRBD2. V gave up 7 bases and J gave up 4 bases; unmatched junction bases: 9. Germline V lookup: CDR1 SGHVS, CDR2 FQNEAQ. The CDR3 contains 15 residues. In DNA form, the CDR3 reads TGTGCCAGCACCCGGGGACTAGAGGCTTACAATGAGCAGTTCTTC. Translation: CASTRGLEAYNEQFF.

The chain employs TRBV2 and TRBJ2-1; possibly TRBD1 for D (6 bases). The V end was cut by 3 bases, the J end by 3 bases, with 9 bases between. Germline lookup yields CDR1 SNHLY and CDR2 FYNNEI. The CDR3 covers 14 residues. The CDR3 bases are TGTGCCAGCAGTGACCTGACAGGCTACAATGAGCAGTTCTTC. This sequence encodes CASSDLTGYNEQFF.

This chain joins TRBV9 and TRBJ2-6; no clear D gene. V lost 4 bases and J 2 bases, leaving 4 bases between the germline ends. The CDR3 sequence is 13 residues long. Germline-derived CDR1 and CDR2 are SGDLS and YYNGEE. CDR3 nucleotides: TGTGCCAGCAGCCCCCCTGGGGCCAACGTCCTGACTTTC. Residues: CASSPPGANVLTF.

CDR3 residues: CASSLTLLAGDGGELFF. DNA of the CDR3: TGTGCCAGCAGCTTAACGTTGTTAGCGGGGGACGGCGGGGAGCTGTTTTTT. The chain links TRBV7-3 to TRBJ2-2, with 9 positions matching TRBD2. The junction had 9 bases not matched to a gene; V was cut back by 0 bases and J by 7 bases. Germline V gene lookup returns CDR1 SGHTA and CDR2 FQGTGA. The CDR3 spans 17 residues.

V gene TRBV7-9 combines with J gene TRBJ1-1; a possible D gene is TRBD1 (6 bases). Between the trimmed V and J ends, which lost 5 bases and 0 bases, there was a span of 19 bases. CDR3 size: 17 residues. CDR1 and CDR2 (germline): SEHNR, FQNEAQ (reference sequence). CDR3 sequence (DNA): TGTGCCAGCAGCACACTCCCGGGACAAATCATGAACACTGAAGCTTTCTTT. Its protein is CASSTLPGQIMNTEAFF. Looking up the rest from reference TRBV7-9 and TRBJ1-1 gives the full variable domain: DTGVSQNPRHKITKRGQNVTFRCDPISEHNRLYWYRQTLGQGPEFLTYFQNEAQLEKSRLLSDRFSAERPKGSFSTLEIQRTEQGDSAMYLCASSTLPGQIMNTEAFFGQGTRLTVV.

The CDR3 nucleotides read TGCGCCAGCAGTGAAGGGACAGGGAATTATCAGCCCCAGCATTTT. It codes for CASSEGTGNYQPQHF. The rearrangement links TRBV5-1 to TRBJ1-5; TRBD1 matches at 9 bases. Germline values: CDR1 SGHRS, CDR2 YFSETQ. This CDR3 region has 15 residues. V shed 5 bases and J 5 bases; nucleotides not matched to a gene: 8.

Here the CDR3 reads CASSLRPGPGRDEQFF. CDR3 DNA sequence: TGCGCCAGCAGCTTGAGACCGGGACCGGGCAGAGATGAGCAGTTCTTC. The V call is TRBV5-1, the J call TRBJ2-1; D might be TRBD1 or TRBD2, each matching 5 bases. The V end was cut by 1 base, the J end by 8 bases, with 19 bases between. This CDR3 is 16 amino acids long. Germline CDR1 SGHRS, CDR2 YFSETQ. The whole variable domain, remainder taken from reference TRBV5-1 and TRBJ2-1, is KAGVTQTPRYLIKTRGQQVTLSCSPISGHRSVSWYQQTPGQGLQFLFEYFSETQRNKGNFPGRFSGRQFSNSRSEMNVSTLELGDSALYLCASSLRPGPGRDEQFFGPGTRLTVL.

This clone came up once. This sample includes further DNA sequences coding for the same CDR3. This rearrangement joins TRBV18 to TRBJ2-2; 7 nucleotides agree with TRBD1. Germline lookup yields CDR1 KGHSH and CDR2 LQKENI. The CDR3 is 15 residues long. V shed 0 bases and J 2 bases; nucleotides not matched to a gene: 0. The CDR3 DNA sequence: TGTGCCAGCTCACCACCAGGGGGCAACACCGGGGAGCTGTTTTTT. It yields the protein CASSPPGGNTGELFF.

The chain recombines TRBV2 with TRBJ1-2; D not resolved. The germline V gene has CDR1 SNHLY and CDR2 FYNNEI. V shed 1 base and J shed 2 bases, with 5 bases lying between them. This CDR3 region has 13 residues. The CDR3 sequence: CASSEGYNYGYTF. Here the CDR3 DNA reads TGTGCCAGCAGTGAAGGATACAACTATGGCTACACCTTC.

The chain couples TRBV18 to TRBJ1-5; a possible D gene is TRBD1 (6 bases). The CDR3 has 16 residues. Trimming removed 6 bases at V and 0 bases at J, with 15 bases between. Germline V gene sequence: CDR1 KGHSH, CDR2 LQKENI. CDR3 protein: CASSRTEPNSNQPQHF. CDR3 sequence (DNA): TGTGCCAGCTCCAGGACAGAACCTAATAGCAATCAGCCCCAGCATTTT.

The gene calls are TRBV6-5 and TRBJ1-2; no definite D call. This CDR3 region has 14 residues. Trimming stripped 4 bases from V and 0 bases from J, with 9 bases between. Germline V gene lookup returns CDR1 MNHEY and CDR2 SVGAGI. The CDR3 DNA reads TGTGCCAGCAGTTCGGATGCCACTAACTATGGCTACACCTTC. It yields the protein CASSSDATNYGYTF.

This clone appeared a single time. This rearrangement joins TRBV6-1 to TRBJ1-5; D uncertain. CDR1 and CDR2 from the germline V gene are MNHNS and SASEGT. The CDR3 has 16 amino acids. V was shortened by 0 bases and J by 2 bases, with 11 bases between the two germline ends. DNA of the CDR3: TGTGCCAGCAGTGAAGCTGCCGGGGTAGGCAATCAGCCCCAGCATTTT. Its protein is CASSEAAGVGNQPQHF.

The rearrangement uses TRBV5-4 and TRBJ2-3, with D possibly being TRBD1 (6 bases). V was cut by 0 bases and J by 0 bases, with 11 bases left in between. The CDR3 has 16 amino acids. From germline, CDR1 is SGHNT and CDR2 YYREEE (reference sequence). The CDR3 coding sequence is TGTGCCAGCAGCTTGGCCGCCGGACAGAGCACAGATACGCAGTATTTT. Protein product: CASSLAAGQSTDTQYF.

This clone was counted once. CDR3 in DNA: TGTGCCAGCAGCTTAAGCAACGCGAACACCGGGGAGCTGTTTTTT. As protein: CASSLSNANTGELFF. The gene calls are TRBV7-8 and TRBJ2-2; D is undetermined. V was trimmed by 2 bases and J by 0 bases, leaving 7 bases between them. This CDR3 comprises 15 residues. CDR1 is SGHVS and CDR2 is FQNEAQ in the germline V gene.